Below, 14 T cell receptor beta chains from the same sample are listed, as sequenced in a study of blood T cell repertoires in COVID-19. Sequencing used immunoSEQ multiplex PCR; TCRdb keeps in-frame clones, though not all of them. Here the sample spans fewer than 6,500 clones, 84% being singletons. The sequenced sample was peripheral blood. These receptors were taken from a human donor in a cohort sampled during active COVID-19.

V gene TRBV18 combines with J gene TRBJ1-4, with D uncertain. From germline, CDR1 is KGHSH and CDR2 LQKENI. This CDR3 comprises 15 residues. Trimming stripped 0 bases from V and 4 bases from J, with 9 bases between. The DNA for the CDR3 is TGTGCCAGCTCACCACCGATAGGCGGTAATGAAAAACTGTTTTTT. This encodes CASSPPIGGNEKLFF. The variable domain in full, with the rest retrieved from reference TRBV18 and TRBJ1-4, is NAGVMQNPRHLVRRRGQEARLRCSPMKGHSHVYWYRQLPEEGLKFMVYLQKENIIDESGMPKERFSAEFPKEGPSILRIQQVVRGDSAAYFCASSPPIGGNEKLFFGSGTQLSVL.

In DNA, the CDR3 is TGTGCCAGCAGTTTAGGACAGGGGGCTTTACATGAGCAGTTCTTC. Translation: CASSLGQGALHEQFF. V usage is TRBV27 and J usage is TRBJ2-1; 11 nucleotides align to TRBD1. Germline V gene sequence: CDR1 MNHEY, CDR2 SMNVEV (reference sequence). The CDR3 covers 15 residues. V trimming: 2 bases; J trimming: 8 bases; junction bases outside the gene matches: 5.

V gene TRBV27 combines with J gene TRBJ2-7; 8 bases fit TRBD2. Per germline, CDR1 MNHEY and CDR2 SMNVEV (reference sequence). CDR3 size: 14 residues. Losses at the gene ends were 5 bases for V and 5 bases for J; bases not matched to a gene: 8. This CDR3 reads CASSVRGGSHEQYF. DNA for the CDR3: TGTGCCAGCAGTGTCCGGGGGGGAAGCCACGAGCAGTACTTC.

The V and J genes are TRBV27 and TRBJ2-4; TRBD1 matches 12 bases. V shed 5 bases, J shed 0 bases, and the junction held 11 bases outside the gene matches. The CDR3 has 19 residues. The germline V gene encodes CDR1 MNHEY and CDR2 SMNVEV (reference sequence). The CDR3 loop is CASSGGTGGFWEAKNIQYF. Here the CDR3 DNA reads TGTGCCAGCAGTGGAGGGACAGGGGGCTTCTGGGAAGCCAAAAACATTCAGTACTTC.

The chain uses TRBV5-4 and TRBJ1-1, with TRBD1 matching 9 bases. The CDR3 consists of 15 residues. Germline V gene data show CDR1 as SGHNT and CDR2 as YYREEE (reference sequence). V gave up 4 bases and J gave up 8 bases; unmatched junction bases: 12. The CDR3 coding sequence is TGTGCCAGCAGCCCTCCCGGGACAGGGTATTCAGAAGCTTTCTTT. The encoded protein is CASSPPGTGYSEAFF. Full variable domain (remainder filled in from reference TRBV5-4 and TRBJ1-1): ETGVTQSPTHLIKTRGQQVTLRCSSQSGHNTVSWYQQALGQGPQFIFQYYREEENGRGNFPPRFSGLQFPNYSSELNVNALELDDSALYLCASSPPGTGYSEAFFGQGTRLTVV.

The CDR3 region is CSASRAGLGVNEQFF. DNA of the CDR3: TGCAGTGCTAGTCGAGCAGGGCTAGGGGTCAATGAGCAGTTCTTC. The chain combines TRBV20-1 with TRBJ2-1; tentatively, D is TRBD1 (5 bases). CDR3 length: 15 amino acids. V was pared by 3 bases and J by 6 bases, with 18 bases between. Germline lookup yields CDR1 DFQATT and CDR2 SNEGSKA (reference sequence).

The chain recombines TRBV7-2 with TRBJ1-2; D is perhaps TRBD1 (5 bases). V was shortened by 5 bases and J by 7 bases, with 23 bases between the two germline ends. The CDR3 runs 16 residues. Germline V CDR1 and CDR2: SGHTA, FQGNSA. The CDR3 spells CASSPIRLGGSSGYTF. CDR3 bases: TGTGCCAGCAGCCCAATTCGGCTCGGGGGTTCTAGTGGCTACACCTTC.

The CDR3 spells CATSDPDVGSGSTDTQYF. CDR3 bases: TGTGCCACCAGTGATCCGGACGTAGGGAGCGGAAGCACAGATACGCAGTATTTT. This chain joins TRBV24-1 and TRBJ2-3; TRBD2 might be the D (5 bases). The germline V gene encodes CDR1 KGHDR and CDR2 SFDVKD. The V and J ends lost 3 bases and 0 bases respectively, with 18 bases between them. The CDR3 spans 18 residues.

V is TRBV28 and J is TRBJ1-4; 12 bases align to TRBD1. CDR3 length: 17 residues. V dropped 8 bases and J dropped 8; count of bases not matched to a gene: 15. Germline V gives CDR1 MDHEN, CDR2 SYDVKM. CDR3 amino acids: CASLSGTGGPKGEKLFF. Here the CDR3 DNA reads TGTGCCAGCTTATCAGGGACAGGGGGCCCCAAAGGAGAAAAACTGTTTTTT.

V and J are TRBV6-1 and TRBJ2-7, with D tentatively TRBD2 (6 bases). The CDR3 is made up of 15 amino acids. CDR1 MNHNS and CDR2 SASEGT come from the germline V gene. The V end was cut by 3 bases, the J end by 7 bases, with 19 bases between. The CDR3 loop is CASSEVAGNAGEQYF. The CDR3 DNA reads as TGTGCCAGCAGTGAGGTGGCCGGGAATGCGGGGGAGCAGTACTTC.

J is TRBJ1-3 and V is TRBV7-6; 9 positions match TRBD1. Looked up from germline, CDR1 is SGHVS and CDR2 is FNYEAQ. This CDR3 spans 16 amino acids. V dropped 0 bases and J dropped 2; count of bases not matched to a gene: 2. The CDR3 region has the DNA TGTGCCAGCAGCTTAGCAAACAGGGGGCCTGGAAACACCATATATTTT. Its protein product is CASSLANRGPGNTIYF.

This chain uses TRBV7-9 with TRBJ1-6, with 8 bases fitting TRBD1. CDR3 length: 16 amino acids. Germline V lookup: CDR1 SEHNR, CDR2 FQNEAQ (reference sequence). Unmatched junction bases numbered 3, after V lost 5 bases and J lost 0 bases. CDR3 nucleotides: TGTGCCAGCAGCCCAGGGACAGGCTCCTATAATTCACCCCTCCACTTT. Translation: CASSPGTGSYNSPLHF.

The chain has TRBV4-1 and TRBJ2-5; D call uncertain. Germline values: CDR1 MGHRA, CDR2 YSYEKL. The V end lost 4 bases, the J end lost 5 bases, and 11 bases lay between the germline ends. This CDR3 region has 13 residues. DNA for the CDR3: TGCGCCAGCAGCCCGCCCTTCGGGGAGACCCAGTACTTC. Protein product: CASSPPFGETQYF.

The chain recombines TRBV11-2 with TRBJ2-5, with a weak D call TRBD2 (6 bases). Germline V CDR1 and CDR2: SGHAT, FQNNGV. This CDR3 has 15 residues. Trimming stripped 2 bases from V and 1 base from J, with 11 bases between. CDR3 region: CASSLRGGLQETQYF. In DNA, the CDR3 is TGTGCCAGCAGCTTAAGGGGAGGACTCCAAGAGACCCAGTACTTC.